This TCR beta chain came from a study of early T cells in non-severe SARS-CoV-2 infection. Points from the study as a whole: CD4 and private specificities were missed by VDJdb matching, which favored anti-spike CD8 responses.

Germline lookup yields CDR1 MNHEY and CDR2 SVGAGI. V shed 2 bases and J shed 8 bases, with 18 bases lying between them. The CDR3 covers 16 residues. Each CDR3 protein is one row after TCRdb ran MiXCR on the 5' RACE reads. Found here are tens of thousands of distinct CDR3 sequences, approximately 6.2% of them singletons; the top ten hold less than 25%. In its sample, this clonotype was seen many times. Its antigen is unidentified. This TCR was sampled from an adult who was a healthcare worker with PCR-confirmed SARS-CoV-2 infection or an uninfected control (not recorded which). Sequences were derived from whole blood, sampled at baseline. J is TRBJ1-4 and V is TRBV6-5, with D possibly matching TRBD1 (5 bases). The CDR3 region is CASSYPSPGDGEKLFF. The CDR3 coding sequence is TGTGCCAGCAGTTACCCCTCTCCCGGGGACGGCGAAAAACTGTTTTTT.